This T cell receptor (beta chain) emerged from a study of T cells in women clearing cervical HPV infection. The V gene lost 6 bases and the J gene lost 9 bases, with 15 bases spanning the gap. Looked up from germline, CDR1 is WNHNN and CDR2 is SYGVQD (reference sequence). The CDR3 contains 13 residues. The table came from immunoSEQ multiplex PCR; TCRdb's copy has only in-frame clones and leaves some out. The clone table shows about 48,000 clones, with the ten largest holding about 1.5%. Frequency places this clone as medium-sized. The read halts 3 residues ahead of the CDR3 end, with the missing end drawn from the germline J gene.

The chain uses TRBV10-1 and TRBJ2-1, with D possibly matching TRBD2 (5 bases). The sequenced sample consisted of blood buffy coat. The sequence derives from a woman between 18 and 69 years old with a cervical HPV16 infection that either progressed to CIN3+ or cleared (not recorded which). The DNA read from the CDR3 is TGCGCCAGCAGAGCCACTTCTAGCAGTGAG. Translating it yields CASRATSSSE. The entire CDR3 is CASRATSSSEQFF.